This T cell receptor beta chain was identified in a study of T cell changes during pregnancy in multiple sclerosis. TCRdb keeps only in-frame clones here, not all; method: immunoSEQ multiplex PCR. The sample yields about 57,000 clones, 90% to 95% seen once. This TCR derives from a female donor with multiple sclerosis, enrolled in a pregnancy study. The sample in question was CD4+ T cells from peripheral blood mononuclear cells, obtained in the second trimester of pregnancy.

This CDR3 reads CAWGNGQGAHRGSGYTF. The CDR3 coding sequence is TGTGCCTGGGGAAATGGACAGGGAGCACACCGGGGAAGTGGCTACACCTTC. V gene TRBV30 combines with J gene TRBJ1-2, with 8 positions matching TRBD1. Trimming at V came to 5 bases and at J to 7 bases, leaving 21 bases not matched to a gene. The CDR3 is 17 residues long. Germline V gene sequence: CDR1 GTSNPN, CDR2 SVGIG (reference sequence).